The clone carrying this TCR beta chain occurred once. Its antigen is not known. Sequencing was performed with immunoSEQ multiplex PCR; in TCRdb, only in-frame clones are kept and a portion is missing. The sample lists 380,000 or so clones, 83% occurring once. Noted treatment: 19 received Ad26.COV2.S at low or high dose, single or two shots; 5 received placebo; per-sample allocation not given. Day 63 after the first injection of vaccine or placebo was the sampling time. Participants' vaccine, an Ad26 vector, delivered Wuhan-strain SARS-CoV-2 spike. The data derive from a study of Ad26.COV2.S vaccination and SARS-CoV-2 variants. Study context: Ad26.COV2.S shots went into the muscle once or twice, 56 days apart.

Findings and caveats of the study: Measurements of TCR breadth and depth may have given underestimates of the total T cell responses. Vaccine recipients showed a spike-specific TCR breadth that was higher than in placebo recipients.

The receptor was derived from a person aged 18-65 years who received the Ad26.COV2.S COVID-19 vaccine or a placebo. The starting material was peripheral blood, obtained in a trial of Ad26.COV2.S vaccine versus placebo.

As DNA, the CDR3 is TGCGCCAGCAGCATTAGGGTTGGGGAGCTGTTTTTT. Its translation is CASSIRVGELFF. The chain uses TRBV4-3 and TRBJ2-2; D is unclear. This CDR3 spans 12 amino acids. The germline V gene encodes CDR1 LGHNA and CDR2 YSLEER. The ends were cut back, 5 bases at V and 8 bases at J, with 9 bases in the middle.